The entry below gives a single T cell receptor beta chain sequence along with its context. TCRdb's table, derived via immunoSEQ multiplex PCR, lists solely in-frame clones and lacks some. There are some 75,000 clones in the sample; 90% to 95% occur only once, and 1.1% lies in the top ten. The record originates from a study of T cell changes during pregnancy in multiple sclerosis. Trimming stripped 5 bases from V and 4 bases from J, with 8 bases between. This CDR3 has 12 amino acids. Germline V CDR1 and CDR2: SEHNR, FQNEAQ (reference sequence). Material: peripheral blood, obtained in the second trimester of pregnancy. The TCR was taken from a female donor with multiple sclerosis, enrolled in a pregnancy study. V usage is TRBV7-9 and J usage is TRBJ1-2, with D unresolved. The chain's CDR3 is CASSTSGYGYTF. The CDR3 bases are TGTGCCAGCAGCACTTCAGGCTATGGCTACACCTTC.